The clone carrying this TCR beta chain was observed at least ten times. The data belong to a study of beta chain features in type 1 diabetes. Expressed TCRB transcripts were sequenced after all isolated RNA was converted to cDNA. Generated by immunoSEQ multiplex PCR, the TCRdb table keeps only in-frame clones and is missing some. The sample yields some 220,000 clones, roughly a tenth seen once. Per germline, CDR1 MNHEY and CDR2 SVGAGI. V lost 4 bases and J lost 4, with 10 bases in between. The CDR3 extends over 14 amino acids. This chain joins TRBV6-5 and TRBJ2-2; D not certain. The receptor was isolated from a man aged 18-30 years in good health. The sample taken for sequencing was central memory CD4+ T cells from blood. CDR3 in DNA: TGTGCCAGCAGTTTCCATGGTGGCACCGGGGAGCTGTTTTTT. Residues: CASSFHGGTGELFF.